The present TCR beta chain was sequenced within a study of shared clonotypes between healthy human individuals (dated by TCRdb to 2019 to 2021). A note on the overall study: A couple of women and a few men aged 18 to 49 years were included in the cohort. For each donor, CD4 naive and CD4 memory were each run on three plates, CD8 naive on two plates, and CD8 memory on one plate. Blood TCR repertoires of roughly 5 healthy adults were deeply sequenced to estimate repertoire size and the extent of clonotype sharing between individuals. To increase sequencing depth and limit assay-specific biases, different laboratories used diverse techniques to prepare libraries and sequence TCR repertoires. Leukapheresis yielded between about 0.85 and 10 billion PBMCs per donor. What the authors observed across the whole study: Sharing across a few donors was observed for approximately 5% of naive CD4, about 4% of naive CD8, 2.3% of memory CD4, and about 0.4% of memory CD8 clonotypes. Clonotypes shared by all four sorted-subset donors showed higher generation probabilities than non-shared clonotypes. Rarefaction of sorted-subset datasets indicated incomplete sequencing despite the large sequencing depth. The small number of donors limited the genetic and exposure-history diversity represented. Sampling was restricted to blood, and TCR repertoires in tissues likely differ from the TCR repertoires found in blood. Pairwise subsampling indicated that sequencing depth was expected to affect the degree of clonotype sharing among donors. Larger estimated clonotype richness was generally found for naive subsets than for memory subsets.

On this clone: Its antigen remains unidentified. Base qualities were left out, and no much larger clone turns up one base away. The sample has other DNA sequences that encode this CDR3 too.

Donors were healthy HIV-negative adults with no recently reported acute infections or vaccinations. All donors were Caucasian adults living in Nashville, Tennessee, USA. CD4+ T cells were enriched by magnetic negative selection, after which naive cells were positively selected on CD45RA and the negative fraction was taken as the memory subset. Blood was collected by leukapheresis, and PBMCs were isolated by Ficoll-Histopaque density gradient centrifugation and then cryopreserved in liquid nitrogen vapor phase. Purity and quantity of every magnetically sorted T cell population were checked by analytical flow cytometry. From each sorted fraction, genomic DNA was isolated and quantified by UV absorbance on a Nanodrop 2000c. Using the deep immunoSEQ assay, TCR CDR3 regions were amplified from genomic DNA by multiplex PCR. Genomic DNA extracted from each cell subset was distributed evenly over all wells of several immunoSEQ 96-well plates, and each plate served as one replicate. For sorted subsets, around 200 ng genomic DNA, equal to tens of thousands of T cell genomes, was loaded into each replicate PCR. Purified libraries were measured with a Qubit 3.0 fluorometer, size-checked on a Bioanalyzer 2100, and measured again with the KAPA Library Quantification kit. A separate single-read 150-cycle Illumina NextSeq 550 flow cell was used to sequence each immunoSEQ 96-well plate. Concerning the study's data processing: Because the immunoSEQ output held only junctional sequences and lacked quality scores, the filtering could not match the filtering applied to full-length reads. Sequences were annotated with PyIR, a Python wrapper for IgBLAST v1.9, using IMGT germline references to assign V/J genes and CDR3. Reads with weak V/J assignments (E-value above 1e-6), missing CDR3, stop codons, out-of-frame junctions, or ambiguous translated residues were removed. V3J clonotypes were defined as sequences sharing an identical inferred V gene, J gene, and CDR3 amino acid sequence. Percentage overlap between repertoires was computed as shared unique clonotypes divided by the size of the smaller repertoire. RTK rarefaction, the Chao1 estimator, and Recon v2.1 estimates of unobserved clonotypes were used to assess repertoire richness. Generation probabilities for all TCRbeta clonotypes obtained by the gDNA method from a few donors were computed using OLGA. This is the immuneACCESS table as TCRdb keeps it, with only in-frame sequences that have V and J called. A part of the clones is gone; compared with another copy, unresolved V genes explain less than half, and the rest is unexplained. The V and J calls and clone size come from that table; D and trimming were worked out from the DNA. For this sample there are 2 million to 3 million clones; approximately 93% appear just once. Of the sample, approximately 0.36% is held by the ten largest clones.

Sequences were obtained from naive CD4+ T cells from PBMCs. This sample's cell subset or site label indicates: CD45RA+ positively selected. This TCR derives from a man aged 18-30 years in good health. Some clones in this sample may be carry-over from other donors' samples.

CDR3 loop: CASSLTPSYNEQFF. Read as DNA, the sequence is TGTGCCAGCAGCTTAACTCCTAGTTACAATGAGCAGTTCTTC. The chain uses TRBV7-2 and TRBJ2-1, with the D gene too uncertain to name. Its CDR3 holds 14 amino acids, cysteine through phenylalanine. The kept DNA is CDR3 alone, 42 bases in frame from the first base. Trimming at the junction amounts to 2 bases on V and 4 bases on J, and the germline ends lie 9 bases apart. The germline V gene provides CDR1 SGHTA and CDR2 FQGNSA.